Following are 13 T cell receptor beta chains from one sample sequenced in a study of Tregs in tolerant kidney transplant recipients. Using immunoSEQ multiplex PCR, the repertoire was profiled, and TCRdb retains in-frame clones only, with some absent. Altogether some 250,000 clones are present, about four fifths being singletons, with the ten largest covering less than 0.75%. Material for sequencing was CD4+ T cells from blood. Every receptor here comes from a human donor in good health.

This clone is a singleton in its sample. The V call is TRBV5-1, the J call TRBJ2-1, with a tentative D call TRBD1 (6 bases). V was trimmed by 4 bases and J by 4 bases, leaving 12 bases between them. Germline loops: CDR1 SGHRS, CDR2 YFSETQ. There are 14 residues in the CDR3. CDR3 DNA: TGCGCCAGCAGCCCGGACAGATTATACAATGAGCAGTTCTTC. Its protein product is CASSPDRLYNEQFF.

This chain connects TRBV2 to TRBJ1-2; the D is unclear. The CDR3 loop spans 14 amino acids. V lost 2 bases and J 5 bases, leaving 12 bases between the germline ends. From germline, CDR1 is SNHLY and CDR2 FYNNEI. In DNA form, the CDR3 reads TGTGCCAGCAGTGAAAGGCAGCTGGAGTATGGCTACACCTTC. Protein: CASSERQLEYGYTF.

The chain uses TRBV2 and TRBJ2-3, with D perhaps matching TRBD2 (6 bases). With 4 bases removed from V and 10 bases from J, the gap between germline ends came to 15 bases. The CDR3 totals 13 residues. Germline V gene data show CDR1 as SNHLY and CDR2 as FYNNEI. The CDR3 coding sequence is TGTGCCAGCAGTGTAACCGAGCGGGTCGCGCAGTATTTT. Translation gives CASSVTERVAQYF.

The genes are TRBV29-1 and TRBJ2-1; 7 nucleotides match TRBD2. The CDR3 extends over 14 amino acids. From germline, CDR1 is SQVTM and CDR2 ANQGSEA. Losses at the gene ends were 3 bases for V and 4 bases for J; bases not matched to a gene: 6. The CDR3 DNA follows: TGCAGCGTTGAGGGAGGGGCTCCTTACAATGAGCAGTTCTTC. Its translation: CSVEGGAPYNEQFF.

This rearrangement joins TRBV7-3 to TRBJ1-6; D possibly corresponds to TRBD1 (6 bases). CDR1 and CDR2 from the germline V gene are SGHTA and FQGTGA. Trimming stripped 4 bases from V and 6 bases from J, with 16 bases between. This CDR3 is 16 amino acids long. Here the CDR3 DNA reads TGTGCCAGCAGCTCCTCCCGGAGGGGGAGTAATTCACCCCTCCACTTT. The encoded protein is CASSSSRRGSNSPLHF. Based on the CDR3 plus reference TRBV7-3 and TRBJ1-6, the full variable domain is GAGVSQTPSNKVTEKGKYVELRCDPISGHTALYWYRQSLGQGPEFLIYFQGTGAADDSGLPNDRFFAVRPEGSVSTLKIQRTERGDSAVYLCASSSSRRGSNSPLHFGNGTRLTVT.

The chain recombines TRBV7-6 with TRBJ2-1, with a weak D call TRBD1 (5 bases). Looked up from germline, CDR1 is SGHVS and CDR2 is FNYEAQ. The CDR3 spans 13 residues. V lost 6 bases and J 2 bases, leaving 8 bases between the germline ends. The CDR3 protein is CASSLTAYNEQFF. The CDR3 coding sequence is TGTGCCAGCAGTCTGACAGCCTACAATGAGCAGTTCTTC.

In its sample, this clone was seen a few times. V and J are TRBV6-6 and TRBJ2-1, with D hard to call. The CDR3 is 16 residues long. Trimming left V 2 bases short and J 0 bases short, with 11 bases between. CDR1 is MNHNY and CDR2 is SVGAGI in the germline V gene (reference sequence). The CDR3 DNA is TGTGCCAGCAGTTACGGCAGGAGAAGCTCCTACAATGAGCAGTTCTTC. This encodes CASSYGRRSSYNEQFF.

The chain has TRBV7-2 and TRBJ1-1; maybe TRBD1 (5 bases). Deletions cut 0 bases from V and 7 bases from J, with 15 bases between. Germline V lookup: CDR1 SGHTA, CDR2 FQGNSA. The CDR3 runs 15 residues. The CDR3 DNA is TGTGCCAGCAGCTTAGCTGGGGACGGTCGATATGAAGCTTTCTTT. Translating it yields CASSLAGDGRYEAFF. The complete variable domain, with remaining parts taken from reference TRBV7-2 and TRBJ1-1, reads GAGVSQSPSNKVTEKGKDVELRCDPISGHTALYWYRQSLGQGLEFLIYFQGNSAPDKSGLPSDRFSAERTGGSVSTLTIQRTQQEDSAVYLCASSLAGDGRYEAFFGQGTRLTVV.

V and J are TRBV29-1 and TRBJ2-3; 12 bases are shared with TRBD2. With V trimmed by 7 bases and J by 0 bases, 8 bases remained unmatched. This CDR3 has 16 amino acids. The germline V gene encodes CDR1 SQVTM and CDR2 ANQGSEA. In DNA, the CDR3 is TGCAGCGCCTCGGGACTAGCGGGTCCCAGCACAGATACGCAGTATTTT. This gives the protein CSASGLAGPSTDTQYF.

V gene TRBV5-4 combines with J gene TRBJ2-3; D is uncertain. The germline CDR1 and CDR2 sequences are SGHNT and YYREEE (reference sequence). Deletions cut 0 bases from V and 5 bases from J, with 13 bases between. This CDR3 has 15 residues. CDR3 bases: TGTGCCAGCAGCTTGGGGAACCGCCGGGTAGATACGCAGTATTTT. This sequence encodes CASSLGNRRVDTQYF. Using reference TRBV5-4 and TRBJ2-3 for the parts outside the CDR3, the full variable domain is ETGVTQSPTHLIKTRGQQVTLRCSSQSGHNTVSWYQQALGQGPQFIFQYYREEENGRGNFPPRFSGLQFPNYSSELNVNALELDDSALYLCASSLGNRRVDTQYFGPGTRLTVL.

The gene calls are TRBV6-6 and TRBJ2-3; D may be TRBD2 (6 bases). CDR3 length: 16 residues. The germline CDR1 and CDR2 sequences are MNHNY and SVGAGI (reference sequence). V lost 5 bases and J 0 bases, leaving 15 bases between the germline ends. CDR3 sequence (DNA): TGTGCCAGCAGTGGGGAGGTCCGGGCTAGCACAGATACGCAGTATTTT. It encodes CASSGEVRASTDTQYF.

The rearrangement uses TRBV5-1 and TRBJ1-2; 9 bases line up with TRBD1. This CDR3 has 17 amino acids. Looked up from germline, CDR1 is SGHRS and CDR2 is YFSETQ. V lost 5 bases to trimming and J lost 2 bases; unmatched junction nucleotides: 13. CDR3 in DNA: TGCGCCAGCAGTAACGGCCGAACCGGGACAGGGAACTATGGCTACACCTTC. It specifies CASSNGRTGTGNYGYTF.

The chain carries TRBV5-1 and TRBJ1-1, with 10 positions matching TRBD1. The CDR3 is 13 amino acids. V trimming: 6 bases; J trimming: 6 bases; junction bases outside the gene matches: 5. Germline CDR1 is SGHRS and CDR2 is YFSETQ. CDR3 sequence (DNA): TGCGCCAGCACCGCGACAGGGGGCCCTGAAGCTTTCTTT. Amino acids: CASTATGGPEAFF.